The entry that follows covers one T cell receptor beta chain sequence. Original data processing: Reference gene primers were amplified, and this amplification served to estimate nucleated cell counts. Data came from immunoSEQ multiplex PCR; TCRdb stores just in-frame clones and leaves some out. V, J and clone size were drawn from that table, and D and trimming were deduced from the DNA. Of roughly 190,000 clones in the sample, less than 90% are singletons; the top ten hold about 20%. The data stem from a study of blood T cell repertoires in COVID-19. Overall study: The United States, Italy and Spain provided the acute and convalescent COVID-19 samples. Sample material is recorded as cDNA or gDNA derived from T cells, B-cell-depleted T cells, or PBMCs.

V shed 4 bases and J 6 bases; nucleotides not matched to a gene: 9. The CDR3 runs to 15 residues. The germline V gene encodes CDR1 SEHNR and CDR2 FQNEAQ (reference sequence). The chain employs TRBV7-9 and TRBJ1-2, with TRBD1 matching 9 bases. Material: peripheral blood. The TCR sequence derives from a human donor in a cohort sampled during active COVID-19. CDR3 loop: CASSSAGTGIHGYTF. The CDR3 DNA sequence: TGTGCCAGCAGCTCGGCCGGGACAGGGATTCATGGCTACACCTTC.